Below are 12 T cell receptor beta chains sequenced from a single sample in a study of blood T cell repertoires in COVID-19. Here immunoSEQ multiplex PCR was the method, and the copy in TCRdb shows in-frame clones only, minus some. The sample consists of more than 90,000 clones, around 84% of them appearing once. Material for sequencing was peripheral blood. The source is a middle-aged man with acute or convalescent COVID-19.

The gene calls are TRBV6-6 and TRBJ2-3; 9 bases are a match to TRBD1. The germline gives CDR1 MNHNY, CDR2 SVGAGI (reference sequence). Trimming removed 5 bases from V and 2 bases from J; junction bases left unmatched: 5. The CDR3 is made up of 15 amino acids. The CDR3 loop is CASSRQGGVTDTQYF. The CDR3 DNA reads as TGTGCCAGCAGTAGACAGGGGGGGGTCACAGATACGCAGTATTTT.

The gene calls are TRBV2 and TRBJ2-5, with 11 bases that match TRBD2. The CDR3 contains 17 residues. CDR1 is SNHLY and CDR2 is FYNNEI in the germline V gene. Trimming at V came to 6 bases and at J to 4 bases, leaving 13 bases not matched to a gene. The CDR3 coding sequence is TGTGCCAGCAGCGAACTTCCGGGACTAGCGGAAGTAGAGACCCAGTACTTC. Translating it yields CASSELPGLAEVETQYF.

The rearrangement joins TRBV27 to TRBJ1-5, with D perhaps matching TRBD1 (5 bases). V lost 3 bases to trimming and J lost 4 bases, with 13 bases between them. Germline V gene lookup returns CDR1 MNHEY and CDR2 SMNVEV (reference sequence). This CDR3 is 15 amino acids long. CDR3 region: CASSLTLTANQPQHF. The CDR3 DNA reads TGTGCCAGCAGTTTGACTTTGACAGCGAATCAGCCCCAGCATTTT.

V is TRBV2 and J is TRBJ2-5; 7 bases are a match to TRBD2. The CDR3 length is 11 residues. The germline CDR1 and CDR2 sequences are SNHLY and FYNNEI. The ends lost 11 bases at V and 7 bases at J; junction bases unmatched: 7. CDR3 DNA sequence: TGTGCCGGCGGGAGTAGCGGGACCCAGTACTTC. It codes for CAGGSSGTQYF. The full variable domain, in which reference TRBV2 and TRBJ2-5 provide the parts outside the CDR3, is EPEVTQTPSHQVTQMGQEVILRCVPISNHLYFYWYRQILGQKVEFLVSFYNNEISEKSEIFDDQFSVERPDGSNFTLKIRSTKLEDSAMYFCAGGSSGTQYFGPGTRLLVL.

The chain recombines TRBV29-1 with TRBJ2-6; D may be TRBD1 (5 bases). There are 17 residues in the CDR3. Germline V gene lookup returns CDR1 SQVTM and CDR2 ANQGSEA. V lost 4 bases to trimming and J lost 0 bases, with 16 bases between them. CDR3 coding DNA: TGCAGCGTTGCGGTAAGCAGGGAAGCCTCTGGGGCCAACGTCCTGACTTTC. It specifies CSVAVSREASGANVLTF.

The rearrangement links TRBV11-3 to TRBJ2-2; 7 bases align to TRBD2. This CDR3 spans 17 amino acids. Germline assignment: CDR1 SGHNT and CDR2 YENEEA. The V segment lost 4 bases and the J segment 2 bases; nucleotides outside the gene matches: 10. In DNA form, the CDR3 reads TGTGCCAGCAGCTCCCGGGGGAGGGCCCTTAACACCGGGGAGCTGTTTTTT. Amino acid sequence: CASSSRGRALNTGELFF.

The CDR3 spells CASSKRDSLLETQYF. The CDR3 DNA sequence: TGTGCCAGCAGCAAACGGGACAGCTTGCTTGAGACCCAGTACTTC. The chain recombines TRBV21-1 with TRBJ2-5; the listed D gene, TRBD1, was not tested against the DNA. TRBV21-1 is shown as a pseudogene. This CDR3 comprises 15 residues.

This clone was counted a single time. The chain uses TRBV7-2 and TRBJ2-3; 7 bases are a match to TRBD2. V lost 5 bases, J lost 4 bases, and 12 bases stayed unmatched. Germline CDR1 and CDR2: SGHTA and FQGNSA. This CDR3 region has 16 residues. CDR3 protein: CASSPPTGGIADTQYF. DNA for the CDR3: TGTGCCAGCAGCCCCCCAACCGGGGGGATCGCAGATACGCAGTATTTT.

This chain connects TRBV3-1 (or the pseudogene TRBV3-2) to TRBJ1-6; a weak D match, TRBD1 (6 bases). V dropped 4 bases and J dropped 7 bases, with 14 bases sitting between them. CDR3 size: 15 residues. Germline CDR1 and CDR2: LGHDT and YNNKEL (reference sequence). The CDR3: CASSLPGHGNSPLHF. The CDR3 DNA is TGTGCCAGCAGCCTTCCGGGACACGGAAATTCACCCCTCCACTTT.

CDR3 sequence: CASSYAQDYGYTF. CDR3 sequence (DNA): TGTGCCAGCAGTTACGCTCAGGACTATGGCTACACCTTC. The V and J genes are TRBV6-5 and TRBJ1-2; D ambiguous. The CDR3 spans 13 residues. The V end lost 2 bases, the J end lost 3 bases, and 7 bases lay between the germline ends. CDR1 and CDR2 (germline): MNHEY, SVGAGI.

The gene calls are TRBV5-1 and TRBJ2-3; 8 nucleotides line up with TRBD2. The CDR3 is made up of 16 amino acids. The V segment lost 4 bases and the J segment 1 base; nucleotides outside the gene matches: 8. Germline V gives CDR1 SGHRS, CDR2 YFSETQ. Here the CDR3 reads CASSRLGRGGTDTQYF. In DNA form, the CDR3 reads TGCGCCAGCAGCCGGCTGGGGCGGGGGGGCACAGATACGCAGTATTTT. The variable domain in full, with the rest retrieved from reference TRBV5-1 and TRBJ2-3, is KAGVTQTPRYLIKTRGQQVTLSCSPISGHRSVSWYQQTPGQGLQFLFEYFSETQRNKGNFPGRFSGRQFSNSRSEMNVSTLELGDSALYLCASSRLGRGGTDTQYFGPGTRLTVL.

This chain connects TRBV30 to TRBJ2-7; 10 positions agree with TRBD1. J lost 3 bases, V lost 5 bases, and 4 bases had no gene match. This CDR3 contains 13 residues. From germline, CDR1 is GTSNPN and CDR2 SVGIG (reference sequence). The CDR3 DNA follows: TGTGCCTGGGCGGGACAGGGGATCTACGAGCAGTACTTC. Encoded protein: CAWAGQGIYEQYF.